The rows below give T cell receptor beta chains drawn from one sample of a study of cytomegalovirus exposure and HLA in healthy donors. The assay was immunoSEQ multiplex PCR, and TCRdb's table has in-frame clones only and misses some. This sample has some 110,000 clones, with roughly four fifths found just once. Sequences were obtained from PBMCs. The receptors were gathered from a woman between 50 and 59 years old in good health and CMV-seropositive. The conserved cysteine and the conserved F or W are not part of the CDR3 here.

length: 16
J: TRBJ1-6
V: TRBV5-4
CDR3: ASSFGQGGKSYNSPLH

length: 10
J: TRBJ2-4
V: TRBV7-2
CDR3: ASSLGQAIQY

length: 10
J: TRBJ1-4
V: TRBV28
CDR3: ASWGGTEKLF

length: 10
J: TRBJ1-2
V: TRBV7-2
CDR3: AIAGSVYGYT

length: 11
J: TRBJ1-1
V: TRBV6-6
CDR3: ASSLGQTTQAF

length: 13
J: TRBJ1-5
V: TRBV28
CDR3: ASSWGLRSNQPQH

length: 14
J: TRBJ2-3
V: TRBV6-6
CDR3: ASSYSTSGVRDTQY

length: 12
J: TRBJ1-6
V: TRBV7-9
CDR3: ASSPTGANSPLH

length: 12
J: TRBJ2-7
V: TRBV27
CDR3: ASSFDRGSYEQY

length: 10
J: TRBJ1-2
V: TRBV5-4
CDR3: ASSFWEYGYT

length: 12
J: TRBJ1-2
V: TRBV27
CDR3: ASSYTPGGYGYT

length: 12
J: TRBJ1-1
V: TRBV19
CDR3: ASRPTGENTEAF

length: 10
J: TRBJ1-6
V: TRBV7-2
CDR3: ASSFQGSPLH

length: 13
J: TRBJ2-2
V: TRBV2
CDR3: ASSESVQGAGELF

length: 16
J: TRBJ2-6
V: TRBV23-1
CDR3: ASSQNTGGSSGANVLT

length: 12
J: TRBJ1-2
V: TRBV7-6
CDR3: ASTQRAGDYGYT